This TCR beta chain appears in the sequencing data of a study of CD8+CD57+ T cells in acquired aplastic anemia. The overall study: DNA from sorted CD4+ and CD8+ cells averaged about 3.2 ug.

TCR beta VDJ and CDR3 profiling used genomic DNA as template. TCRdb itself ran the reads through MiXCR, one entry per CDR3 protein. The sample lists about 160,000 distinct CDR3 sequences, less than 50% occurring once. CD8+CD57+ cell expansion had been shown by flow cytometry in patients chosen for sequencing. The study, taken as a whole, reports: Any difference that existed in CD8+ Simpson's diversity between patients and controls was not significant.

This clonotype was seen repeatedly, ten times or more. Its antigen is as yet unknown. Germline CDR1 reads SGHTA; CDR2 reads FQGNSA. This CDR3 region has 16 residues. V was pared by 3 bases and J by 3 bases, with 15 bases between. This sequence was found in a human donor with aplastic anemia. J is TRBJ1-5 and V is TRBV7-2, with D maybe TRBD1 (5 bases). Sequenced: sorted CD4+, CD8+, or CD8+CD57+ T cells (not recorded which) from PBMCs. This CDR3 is CASSFAVGQNNQPQHF. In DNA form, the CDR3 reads TGTGCCAGCAGCTTCGCGGTGGGGCAGAACAATCAGCCCCAGCATTTT. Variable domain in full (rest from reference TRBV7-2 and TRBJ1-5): GAGVSQSPSNKVTEKGKDVELRCDPISGHTALYWYRQSLGQGLEFLIYFQGNSAPDKSGLPSDRFSAERTGGSVSTLTIQRTQQEDSAVYLCASSFAVGQNNQPQHFGDGTRLSIL.